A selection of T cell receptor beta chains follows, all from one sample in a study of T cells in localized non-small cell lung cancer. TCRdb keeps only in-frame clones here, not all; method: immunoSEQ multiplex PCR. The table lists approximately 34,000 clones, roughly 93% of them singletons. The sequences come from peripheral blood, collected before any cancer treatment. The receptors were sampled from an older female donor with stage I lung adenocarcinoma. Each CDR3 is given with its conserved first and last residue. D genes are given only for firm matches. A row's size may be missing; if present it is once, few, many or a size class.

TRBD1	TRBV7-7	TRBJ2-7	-	CASSLYQGAYEQYF	TGTGCTAGCAGCTTATACCAGGGGGCTTACGAGCAGTACTTC
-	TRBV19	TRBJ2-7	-	CASTETRGYEQYF	TGTGCCAGTACGGAAACGCGGGGCTACGAGCAGTACTTC
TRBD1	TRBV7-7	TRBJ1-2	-	CASSRDRSNYGYTF	TGTGCCAGCAGCCGGGACAGGAGTAACTATGGCTACACCTTC
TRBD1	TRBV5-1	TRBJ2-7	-	CASSHDRGRKQYF	TGCGCCAGCAGCCACGACAGGGGAAGGAAGCAGTACTTC
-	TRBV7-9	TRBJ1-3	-	CASSLFAISGNTIYF	TGTGCCAGCAGCTTATTCGCGATCTCTGGAAACACCATATATTTT
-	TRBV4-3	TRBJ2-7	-	CASSQDTGTRYEQYF	TGCGCCAGCAGCCAAGACACCGGGACAAGGTACGAGCAGTACTTC
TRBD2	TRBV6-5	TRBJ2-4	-	CASTPGGSKNIQYF	TGTGCCAGCACCCCCGGGGGGTCCAAAAACATTCAGTACTTC
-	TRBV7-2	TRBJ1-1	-	CASSLEAGHTEAFF	TGTGCCAGCAGCTTAGAAGCCGGGCACACTGAAGCTTTCTTT
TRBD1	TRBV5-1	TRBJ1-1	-	CASTPGQVNTEAFF	TGCGCCAGCACCCCGGGACAGGTGAACACTGAAGCTTTCTTT
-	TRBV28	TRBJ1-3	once	CASSQQFTDPLGNTIYF	TGTGCCAGCAGTCAGCAGTTTACTGATCCCCTCGGAAACACCATATATTTT
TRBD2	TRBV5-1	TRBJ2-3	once	CASSLGLAGTTDTQYF	TGCGCCAGCAGCTTGGGGCTAGCGGGAACCACAGATACGCAGTATTTT
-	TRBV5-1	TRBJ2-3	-	CASSLGEARRADTQYF	TGCGCCAGCAGCTTGGGAGAGGCGCGGAGGGCAGATACGCAGTATTTT
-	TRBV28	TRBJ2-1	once	CASSLNNEQFF	TGTGCCAGCAGTCTAAACAATGAGCAGTTCTTC
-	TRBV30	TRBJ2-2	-	CAWSVLGELFF	TGTGCCTGGAGTGTACTCGGGGAGCTGTTTTTT
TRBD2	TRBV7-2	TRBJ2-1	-	CASSSRAGINEQFF	TGTGCCAGCAGCAGTCGAGCGGGGATTAATGAGCAGTTCTTC
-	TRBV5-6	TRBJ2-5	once	CASSLVAGVQETQYF	TGTGCCAGCAGCTTGGTTGCAGGAGTTCAAGAGACCCAGTACTTC
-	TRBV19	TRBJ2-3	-	CASSIRTIRTDTQYF	TGTGCCAGTAGTATTCGAACTATAAGAACAGATACGCAGTATTTT
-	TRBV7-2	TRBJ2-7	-	CASSFPGSFMHF	TGTGCCAGCAGCTTCCCAGGGTCCTTTATGCACTTC